This TCR beta chain was captured in a study of T cell responses to AZD1222 COVID-19 vaccine. Findings of the study overall: Samples come after the peak T cell response, not at day 14. Donors, mostly white British, included more females; clonal diversity was possibly underestimated.

Whether given at about 4 or about 12 weeks, second doses were pooled. On this clone itself: Its specificity is not known.

CDR1 and CDR2 from the germline V gene are MNHEY and SMNVEV (reference sequence). V lost 3 bases and J lost 7; bases outside the gene matches: 8. This CDR3 is built from 14 residues. The table came from immunoSEQ multiplex PCR; TCRdb's copy has only in-frame clones and leaves some out. The sample consists of roughly 150,000 clones, roughly nine tenths of them appearing once. The chain combines TRBV27 with TRBJ1-2; the match to TRBD1 covers 7 bases. The sequencing here drew on peripheral blood, taken 28 days after the second AZD1222 dose. This clonotype was sampled from an adult who received the AZD1222 COVID-19 vaccine. CDR3 in DNA: TGTGCCAGCAGTTTCCAGAGGGGGCTTTCTGGCTACACCTTC. Encoded protein: CASSFQRGLSGYTF.